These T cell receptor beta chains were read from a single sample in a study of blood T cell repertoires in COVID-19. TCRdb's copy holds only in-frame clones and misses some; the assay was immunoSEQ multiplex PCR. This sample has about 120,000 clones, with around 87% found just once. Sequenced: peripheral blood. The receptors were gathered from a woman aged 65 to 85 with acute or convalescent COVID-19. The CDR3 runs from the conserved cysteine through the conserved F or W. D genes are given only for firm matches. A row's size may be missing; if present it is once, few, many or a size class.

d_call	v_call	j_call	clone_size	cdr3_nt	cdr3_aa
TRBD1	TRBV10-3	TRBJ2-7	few	TGTGCCATCAGTGAGTCGCAGGGGGCTCGAGACGAGCAGTACTTC	CAISESQGARDEQYF
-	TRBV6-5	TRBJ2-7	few	TGTGCCAGCAGTTCCCGACAGGAGCAGTACTTC	CASSSRQEQYF
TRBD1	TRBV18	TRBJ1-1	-	TGTGCCAGCTCATTTGGACAGGGTACTGAAGCTTTCTTT	CASSFGQGTEAFF
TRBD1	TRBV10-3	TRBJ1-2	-	TGTGCCATCAGCCGGACAGGGGAAGGCTACACCTTC	CAISRTGEGYTF
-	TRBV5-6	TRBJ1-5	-	TGTGCCAGCAGCTTGGGTCTCAATCAGCCCCAGCATTTT	CASSLGLNQPQHF
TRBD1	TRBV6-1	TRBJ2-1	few	TGTGCCAGCAGTGAGGGACAGGGGGCTAGTGAGCAGTTCTTC	CASSEGQGASEQFF
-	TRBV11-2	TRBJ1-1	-	TGTGCCAGCAGCCCAAGGGGAGGCACTGAAGCTTTCTTT	CASSPRGGTEAFF
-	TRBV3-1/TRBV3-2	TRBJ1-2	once	TGTGCCAGCAGCGACAGAGTTAACTATGGCTACACCTTC	CASSDRVNYGYTF
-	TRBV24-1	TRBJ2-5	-	TGTGCCACCAGTGACCCCGGACAGCCAGGGACCCAGTACTTC	CATSDPGQPGTQYF
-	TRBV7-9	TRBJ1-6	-	TGTGCCAGCAGCTTAGAGGCGCCAGGGGATTCACCCCTCCACTTT	CASSLEAPGDSPLHF
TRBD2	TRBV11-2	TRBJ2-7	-	TGTGCCAGCAGCTTAGAATGGGCTAGCGGGTCCTACGAGCAGTACTTC	CASSLEWASGSYEQYF
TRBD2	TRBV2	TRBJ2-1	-	TGTGCCAGCAGTGTACTAGCGGGGGCCTACAATGAGCAGTTCTTC	CASSVLAGAYNEQFF
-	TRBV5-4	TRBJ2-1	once	TGTGCCAGCAGCGGGGGCGGGGGCGCCTACAATGAGCAGTTCTTC	CASSGGGGAYNEQFF
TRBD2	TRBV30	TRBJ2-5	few	TGTGCCTGGAGATACGGGGGGACGTACCAAGAGACCCAGTACTTC	CAWRYGGTYQETQYF
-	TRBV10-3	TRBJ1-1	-	TGTGCCATCAGCCAAAAGGGAGGGGACACTGAAGCTTTCTTT	CAISQKGGDTEAFF
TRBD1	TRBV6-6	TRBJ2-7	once	TGTGCCAGCAGTTTCCTACAGGGGGACTACGAGCAGTACTTC	CASSFLQGDYEQYF
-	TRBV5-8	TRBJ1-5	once	TGTGCCAGCAGCTCCGTCGGTCGAAGCAATCAGCCCCAGCATTTT	CASSSVGRSNQPQHF
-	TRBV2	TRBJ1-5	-	TGTGCCAGCAGTGAAGGTTCCCCCCAGGGACAGCCCCAGCATTTT	CASSEGSPQGQPQHF
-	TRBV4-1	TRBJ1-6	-	TGCGCCAGCAGCCAACCCCAGACCGGGAGCGGGGATTCACCCCTCCACTTT	CASSQPQTGSGDSPLHF
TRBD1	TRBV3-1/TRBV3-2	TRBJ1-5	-	TGTGCCAGCAGCCAAGGGGGGACAGGGTCCAATCAGCCCCAGCATTTT	CASSQGGTGSNQPQHF
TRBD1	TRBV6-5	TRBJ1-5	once	TGTGCCAGCATTCCTGGGACAGCCAATCAGCCCCAGCATTTT	CASIPGTANQPQHF
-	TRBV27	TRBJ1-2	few	TGTGCCAGCCCCACCAGCGATCTGGTAACCTATGGCTACACCTTC	CASPTSDLVTYGYTF
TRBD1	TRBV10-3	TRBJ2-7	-	TGTGCCACCGACGCGACAGGGGGCGGCGAGCAGTACTTC	CATDATGGGEQYF
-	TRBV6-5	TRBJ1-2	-	TGTGCCAGCAGTACCCCGGGATATGGCTACACCTTC	CASSTPGYGYTF
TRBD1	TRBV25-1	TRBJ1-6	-	TGTGCCAGCAGTGATACCGCCCAGGGGGCGTTTTCACCCCTCCACTTT	CASSDTAQGAFSPLHF
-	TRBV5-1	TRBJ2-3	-	TGCGCCAGCAGCTTCCAGGACACAGATACGCAGTATTTT	CASSFQDTDTQYF
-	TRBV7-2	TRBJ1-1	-	TGTGCCAGCACCAGACAGGTTTGGACTGAAGCTTTCTTT	CASTRQVWTEAFF
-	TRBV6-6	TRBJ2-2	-	TGTGCCAGCAGTCCATGGGCCCACCTCTCTGGGACCGGGGAGCTGTTTTTT	CASSPWAHLSGTGELFF
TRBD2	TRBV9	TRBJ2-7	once	TGTGCCAGCAGCATCCCCCGGGGAGGGGAGGAATCCTACGAGCAGTACTTC	CASSIPRGGEESYEQYF